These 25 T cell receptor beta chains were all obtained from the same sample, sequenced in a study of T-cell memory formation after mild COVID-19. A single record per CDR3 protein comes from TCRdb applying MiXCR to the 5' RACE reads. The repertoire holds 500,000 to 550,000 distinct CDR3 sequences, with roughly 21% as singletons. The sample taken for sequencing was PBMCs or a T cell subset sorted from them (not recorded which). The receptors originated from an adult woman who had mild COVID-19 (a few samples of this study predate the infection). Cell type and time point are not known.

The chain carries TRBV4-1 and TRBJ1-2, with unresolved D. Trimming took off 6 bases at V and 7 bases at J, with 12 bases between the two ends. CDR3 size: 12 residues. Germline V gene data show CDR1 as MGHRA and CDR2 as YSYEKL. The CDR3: CASRVRLGGYTF. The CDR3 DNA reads TGCGCCAGCAGGGTACGGTTGGGTGGCTACACCTTC.

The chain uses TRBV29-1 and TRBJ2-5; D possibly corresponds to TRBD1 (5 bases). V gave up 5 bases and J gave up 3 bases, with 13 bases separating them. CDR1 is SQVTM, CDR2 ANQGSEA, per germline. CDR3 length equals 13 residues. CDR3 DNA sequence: TGCAGCGTTTCAGGGCAGGTCGAAGAGACCCAGTACTTC. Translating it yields CSVSGQVEETQYF.

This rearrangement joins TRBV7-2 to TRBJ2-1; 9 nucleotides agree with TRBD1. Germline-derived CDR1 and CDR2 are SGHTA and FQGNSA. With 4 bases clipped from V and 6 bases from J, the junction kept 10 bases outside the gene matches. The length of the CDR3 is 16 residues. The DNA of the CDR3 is TGTGCCAGCAGCTCCTACCGGGACAGGGCAGGCAATGAGCAGTTCTTC. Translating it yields CASSSYRDRAGNEQFF.

The CDR3 DNA follows: TGTGCCAGCAGCCAGTTCACCTACGAGCAGTACTTC. Its translation: CASSQFTYEQYF. V gene TRBV4-2 combines with J gene TRBJ2-7; D is undetermined. V shed 3 bases and J shed 2 bases, with 5 bases lying between them. Looked up from germline, CDR1 is LGHNA and CDR2 is YNFKEQ. CDR3 size: 12 residues.

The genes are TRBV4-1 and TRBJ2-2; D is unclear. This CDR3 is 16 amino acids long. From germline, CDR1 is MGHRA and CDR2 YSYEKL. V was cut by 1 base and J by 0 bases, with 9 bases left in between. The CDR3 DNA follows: TGCGCCAGCAGCCAAGTTCAGGCAACGAACACCGGGGAGCTGTTTTTT. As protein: CASSQVQATNTGELFF.

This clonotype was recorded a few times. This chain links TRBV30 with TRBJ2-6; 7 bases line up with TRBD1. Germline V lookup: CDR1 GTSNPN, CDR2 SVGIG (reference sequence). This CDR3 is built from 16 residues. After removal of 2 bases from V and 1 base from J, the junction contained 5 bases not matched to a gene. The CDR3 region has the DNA TGTGCCTGGAGTCGGGACAGATTTTCTGGGGCCAACGTCCTGACTTTC. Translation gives CAWSRDRFSGANVLTF.

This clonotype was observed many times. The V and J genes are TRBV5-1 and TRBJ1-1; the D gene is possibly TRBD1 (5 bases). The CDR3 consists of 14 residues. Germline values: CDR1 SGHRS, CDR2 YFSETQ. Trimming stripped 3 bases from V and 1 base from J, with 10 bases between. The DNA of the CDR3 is TGCGCCAGCAGCTACGACGGGGGGAACACTGAAGCTTTCTTT. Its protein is CASSYDGGNTEAFF. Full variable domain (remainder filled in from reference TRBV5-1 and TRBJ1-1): KAGVTQTPRYLIKTRGQQVTLSCSPISGHRSVSWYQQTPGQGLQFLFEYFSETQRNKGNFPGRFSGRQFSNSRSEMNVSTLELGDSALYLCASSYDGGNTEAFFGQGTRLTVV.

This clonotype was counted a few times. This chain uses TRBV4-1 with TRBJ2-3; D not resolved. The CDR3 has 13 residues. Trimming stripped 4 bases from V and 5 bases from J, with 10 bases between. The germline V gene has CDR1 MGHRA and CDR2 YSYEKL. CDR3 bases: TGCGCCAGCAGCCCGCCGGAAGGAGATACGCAGTATTTT. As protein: CASSPPEGDTQYF.

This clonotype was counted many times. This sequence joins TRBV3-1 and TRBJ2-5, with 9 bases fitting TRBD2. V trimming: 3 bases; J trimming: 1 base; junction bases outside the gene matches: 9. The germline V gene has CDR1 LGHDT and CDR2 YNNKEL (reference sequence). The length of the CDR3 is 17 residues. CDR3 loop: CASSQIASGEFQETQYF. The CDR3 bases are TGTGCCAGCAGCCAGATAGCTAGCGGGGAGTTCCAAGAGACCCAGTACTTC.

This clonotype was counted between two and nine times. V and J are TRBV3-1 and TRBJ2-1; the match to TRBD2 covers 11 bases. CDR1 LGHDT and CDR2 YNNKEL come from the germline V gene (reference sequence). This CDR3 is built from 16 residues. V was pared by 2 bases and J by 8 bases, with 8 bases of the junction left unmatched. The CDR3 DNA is TGTGCCAGCAGCCAAAGGCTAGCGGGGGGTCGGGATGAGCAGTTCTTC. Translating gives CASSQRLAGGRDEQFF.

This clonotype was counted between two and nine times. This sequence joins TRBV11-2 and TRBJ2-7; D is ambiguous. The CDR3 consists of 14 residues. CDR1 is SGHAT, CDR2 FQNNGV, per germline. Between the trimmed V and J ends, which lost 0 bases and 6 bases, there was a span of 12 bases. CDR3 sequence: CASSLEFMAVEQYF. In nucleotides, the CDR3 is TGTGCCAGCAGCTTAGAATTTATGGCGGTCGAGCAGTACTTC.

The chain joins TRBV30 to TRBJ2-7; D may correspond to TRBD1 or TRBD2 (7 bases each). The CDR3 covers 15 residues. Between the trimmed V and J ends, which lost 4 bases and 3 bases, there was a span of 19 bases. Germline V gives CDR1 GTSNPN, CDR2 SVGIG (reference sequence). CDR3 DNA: TGTGCCTGGACTGGGGACAGCGGGGTCAACTACGAGCAGTACTTC. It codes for CAWTGDSGVNYEQYF.

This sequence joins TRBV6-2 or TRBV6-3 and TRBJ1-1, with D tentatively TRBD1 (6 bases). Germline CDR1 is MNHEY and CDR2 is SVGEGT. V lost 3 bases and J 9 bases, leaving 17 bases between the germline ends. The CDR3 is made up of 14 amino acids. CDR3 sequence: CASSYNGWTVQAFF. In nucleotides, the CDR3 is TGTGCCAGCAGTTATAACGGTTGGACAGTTCAAGCTTTCTTT.

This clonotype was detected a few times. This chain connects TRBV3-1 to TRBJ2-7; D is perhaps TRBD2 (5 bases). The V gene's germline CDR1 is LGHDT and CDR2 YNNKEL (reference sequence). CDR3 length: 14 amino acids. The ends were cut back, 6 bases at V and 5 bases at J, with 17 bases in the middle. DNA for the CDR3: TGTGCCAGCAGATTAGCGTCCCGAGGCCACGAGCAGTACTTC. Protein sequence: CASRLASRGHEQYF.

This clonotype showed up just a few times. This CDR3 is CASSLTTGKQYF. The DNA for the CDR3 is TGTGCCAGCAGCTTAACCACAGGGAAGCAGTACTTC. The J gene is TRBJ2-7, the V gene TRBV11-2; D is possibly TRBD1 (6 bases). The germline gives CDR1 SGHAT, CDR2 FQNNGV. Trimming removed 2 bases from V and 8 bases from J, with 10 bases in between. The CDR3 totals 12 residues.

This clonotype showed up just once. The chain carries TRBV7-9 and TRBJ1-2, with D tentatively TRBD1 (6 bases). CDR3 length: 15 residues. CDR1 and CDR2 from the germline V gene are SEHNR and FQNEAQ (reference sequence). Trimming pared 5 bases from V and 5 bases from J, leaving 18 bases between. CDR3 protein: CASSPGTGLVYGYTF. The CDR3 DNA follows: TGTGCCAGCAGCCCAGGAACAGGGTTGGTTTATGGCTACACCTTC.

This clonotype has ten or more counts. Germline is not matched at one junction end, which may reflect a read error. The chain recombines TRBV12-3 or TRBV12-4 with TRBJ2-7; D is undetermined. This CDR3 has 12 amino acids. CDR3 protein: CASSLVRYEQYF. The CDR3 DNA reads TGTGCCAGCAGCTTAGTTCGGTACGAGCAGTACTTC.

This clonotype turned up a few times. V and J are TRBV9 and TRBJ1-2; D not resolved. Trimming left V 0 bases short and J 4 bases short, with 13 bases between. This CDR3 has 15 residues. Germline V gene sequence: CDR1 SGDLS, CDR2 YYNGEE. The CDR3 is CASSVARAVGYGYTF. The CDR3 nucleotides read TGTGCCAGCAGCGTAGCAAGGGCGGTCGGCTATGGCTACACCTTC.

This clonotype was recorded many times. CDR3 in amino acids: CASSLSGTGNEQFF. CDR3 in DNA: TGTGCCAGCAGCTTATCCGGGACAGGCAATGAGCAGTTCTTC. The rearrangement links TRBV12-3 or TRBV12-4 to TRBJ2-1; 8 bases map to TRBD1. J lost 6 bases, V lost 6 bases, and 7 bases had no gene match. This CDR3 region has 14 residues.

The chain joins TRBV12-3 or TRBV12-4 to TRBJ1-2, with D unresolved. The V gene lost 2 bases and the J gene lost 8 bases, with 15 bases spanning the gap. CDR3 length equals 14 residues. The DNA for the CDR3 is TGTGCCAGCAGTTTAATTGTTCACGGAAGCGGCTACACCTTC. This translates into CASSLIVHGSGYTF.

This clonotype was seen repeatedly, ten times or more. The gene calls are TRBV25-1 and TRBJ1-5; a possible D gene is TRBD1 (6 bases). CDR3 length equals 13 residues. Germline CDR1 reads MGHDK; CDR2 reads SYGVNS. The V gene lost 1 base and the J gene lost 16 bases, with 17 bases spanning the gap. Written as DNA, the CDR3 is TGTGCCAGCAGTGAATCGACAGGCCGGAGGTTCCATTTT. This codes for CASSESTGRRFHF.

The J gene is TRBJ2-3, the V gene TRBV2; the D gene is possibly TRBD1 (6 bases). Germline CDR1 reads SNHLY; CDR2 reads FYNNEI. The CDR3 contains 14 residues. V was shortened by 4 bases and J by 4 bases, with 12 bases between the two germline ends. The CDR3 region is CASSARDTPDTQYF. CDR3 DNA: TGTGCCAGCAGTGCCCGGGACACTCCAGATACGCAGTATTTT.

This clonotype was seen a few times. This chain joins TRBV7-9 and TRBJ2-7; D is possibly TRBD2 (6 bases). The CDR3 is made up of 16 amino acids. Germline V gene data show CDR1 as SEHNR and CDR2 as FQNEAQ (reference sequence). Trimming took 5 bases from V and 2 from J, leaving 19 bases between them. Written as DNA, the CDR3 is TGTGCCAGCAGCGCCGAGGAGGGTTCGGGAACCTACGAGCAGTACTTC. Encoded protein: CASSAEEGSGTYEQYF.

In DNA, the CDR3 is TGTGCCAGCAGCCTAGGAATGTACCGGGACAGAAGAGGCTCCTCTGGGGCCAACGTCCTGACTTTC. Protein product: CASSLGMYRDRRGSSGANVLTF. This chain links TRBV11-2 with TRBJ2-6; 7 positions agree with TRBD1. Trimming cost V 5 bases and J 0 bases; bases outside gene matches: 22. The CDR3 spans 22 residues. CDR1 SGHAT and CDR2 FQNNGV come from the germline V gene.

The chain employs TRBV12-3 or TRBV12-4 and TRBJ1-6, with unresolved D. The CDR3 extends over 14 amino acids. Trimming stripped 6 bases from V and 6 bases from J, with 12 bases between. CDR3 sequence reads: CASREWQTNSPLHF. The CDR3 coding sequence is TGTGCCAGCAGGGAGTGGCAGACTAATTCACCCCTCCACTTT.